The TCR beta chain described here comes from a study of T-cell memory formation after mild COVID-19. On the study more broadly: Each donor largely had its own TCR clusters. Study-wide results and caveats: A balance of CD4 and CD8 characterized clones contracting day 15 to 85, whereas later expanders leaned CD4+. Some clones that responded were present in memory (sampled pre-infection), which suggests cross-reactive memory joined.

About this clonotype: Antigen specificity is unknown.

TCR alpha and TCR beta cDNA libraries carrying sample barcodes and UMIs were produced by 5'RACE using constant-segment primers. TCRdb re-analysed the 5' RACE reads in MiXCR, keeping a single row per CDR3 protein. This sample has approximately 150,000 distinct CDR3 sequences; about 19% occur once, and the top ten carry 2% to 2.5%. With 4 bases removed from V and 0 bases from J, the gap between germline ends came to 7 bases. CDR3 length: 12 amino acids. The germline CDR1 and CDR2 sequences are SQVTM and ANQGSEA. The source is an adult woman who had mild COVID-19 (a few samples of this study predate the infection). Cell type and time point are not known. The sequenced material came from PBMCs or a T cell subset sorted from them (not recorded which). The V and J genes are TRBV29-1 and TRBJ2-7; unclear D gene. The DNA of the CDR3 is TGCAGCGTTGTTGGATCCTCCTACGAGCAGTACTTC. It yields the protein CSVVGSSYEQYF.